This T cell receptor (beta chain) was sequenced for a study of neurological immune-mediated disorders. This clonotype occurred many times. The antigen remains undetermined. CDR3 length: 15 residues. Per germline, CDR1 SEHNR and CDR2 FQNEAQ (reference sequence). J was trimmed by 3 bases and V by 1 base; bases with no gene match: 5. The team produced cDNA through 5'RACE using 10-nucleotide random UMIs. In TCRdb, the 5' RACE reads were re-called with MiXCR into one record per CDR3 protein. The sample records 60,000 to 90,000 distinct CDR3 sequences, roughly 10% being singletons. Findings and limits, study-wide: Multiple sclerosis patients had less TCR clonal expansion than even healthy controls, unlike HTLV-1-associated myelopathy. Across subjects, expanded clones had no CDR3 amino acid sequences in common, pointing to private repertoires in all groups.

Described time point: longitudinal time-point 1 (baseline). The unsorted libraries were produced from 2 million PBMCs held at -80 C. The receptor was derived from a man aged 30 to 39 in good health. The chain links TRBV7-9 to TRBJ1-1; 7 bases are shared with TRBD1. The sequencing input was PBMCs. The CDR3 protein is CASSLVRGTDTEAFF. The CDR3 DNA is TGTGCCAGCAGCTTAGTACGTGGGACAGACACTGAAGCTTTCTTT.